This TCR beta chain was recovered during a study of blood T cells in healthy people across ages. Per the germline V gene, CDR1 is DFQATT and CDR2 is SNEGSKA (reference sequence). The CDR3 contains 16 residues. With 0 bases removed from V and 5 bases from J, the gap between germline ends came to 20 bases. With a J-beta primer mix and a sample-barcoded 5' primer, a second PCR ran about 7 to 12 cycles. TCRdb analysed the 5' RACE reads with MiXCR anew, one entry per CDR3 protein. The sample records around 1,700,000 distinct CDR3 sequences, over 25% being singletons. To note about this clonotype: A much larger clone is a single base away; this may be a read error.

The total RNA that was extracted per sample amounted to at least 5 micrograms. The specimen was blood. V is TRBV20-1 and J is TRBJ2-7, with D maybe TRBD2 (6 bases). The TCR comes from a woman aged 30 to 39 in good health. Here the CDR3 reads CSARDFRQGRRDEQYF. Here the CDR3 DNA reads TGCAGTGCTAGAGATTTCCGGCAGGGCCGGAGGGACGAGCAGTACTTC.